Below are 7 T cell receptor beta chains sequenced from a single sample in a study of tumor-infiltrating lymphocytes in glioblastoma multiforme. TCRB libraries came from RNA via three nested multiplex PCR rounds. Each CDR3 protein is one row after TCRdb ran MiXCR on the multiplex PCR reads. This sample yields 10,000 to 15,000 distinct CDR3 sequences, of which 64% are seen a single time; 25% to 40% belongs to the top ten. The sequencing input was brain tumor tissue. These receptor sequences come from a male donor with glioblastoma.

This chain connects TRBV6-5 to TRBJ2-1; TRBD2 matches 8 bases. The germline V gene encodes CDR1 MNHEY and CDR2 SVGAGI. V lost 4 bases to trimming and J lost 6 bases; unmatched junction nucleotides: 8. The CDR3 loop spans 15 amino acids. CDR3 DNA: TGTGCCAGCAGTTTGGAAACGGGAGGGCTCAATGAGCAGTTCTTC. Amino acids: CASSLETGGLNEQFF.

The rearrangement links TRBV19 to TRBJ2-6; D is uncertain. V gave up 8 bases and J gave up 2 bases, with 10 bases separating them. CDR1 and CDR2 from the germline V gene are LNHDA and SQIVND (reference sequence). This CDR3 has 14 amino acids. CDR3 bases: TGTGCCAGTGTGGAGTACGCTGGGGCCAACGTCCTGACTTTC. This codes for CASVEYAGANVLTF. Filled out from reference TRBV19 and TRBJ2-6, the complete variable domain reads DGGITQSPKYLFRKEGQNVTLSCEQNLNHDAMYWYRQDPGQGLRLIYYSQIVNDFQKGDIAEGYSVSREKKESFPLTVTSAQKNPTAFYLCASVEYAGANVLTFGAGSRLTVL.

Comment on this clonotype: An end of the junction differs from the germline gene, which may be a read error. V gene TRBV11-2 combines with J gene TRBJ2-1; D might be TRBD1 (5 bases). The length of the CDR3 is 15 residues. Germline loops: CDR1 SGHAT, CDR2 FQNNGV. As DNA, the CDR3 is TGTGCCAACAGCCCCCGGTGGGGCTCCTACAATGAACAGTTCTTC. Protein: CANSPRWGSYNEQFF. Combining the CDR3 with reference TRBV11-2 and TRBJ2-1 gives the whole variable domain EAGVAQSPRYKIIEKRQSVAFWCNPISGHATLYWYQQILGQGPKLLIQFQNNGVVDDSQLPKDRFSAERLKGVDSTLKIQPAKLEDSAVYLCANSPRWGSYNEQFFGPGTRLTVL.

Remarks on this clonotype: The junction and the germline gene differ at one end; a read error may be behind it. CDR3 nucleotides: TGCAGTGCTAGAGAAGGGATTTCGGAGGATTACGATCAGCACTTC. This translates into CSAREGISEDYDQHF. The rearrangement joins TRBV20-1 to TRBJ2-7, with D possibly being TRBD2 (5 bases). Germline CDR1 and CDR2: DFQATT and SNEGSKA (reference sequence). This CDR3 is built from 15 residues.

This clonotype was recorded many times. J is TRBJ2-2 and V is TRBV11-2, with a weak D call TRBD2 (6 bases). CDR3 length: 12 residues. CDR1 SGHAT and CDR2 FQNNGV come from the germline V gene. CDR3 in DNA: TGTGCAGGGGAGGATAACACCGGGGAGCTGTTTTTT. This codes for CAGEDNTGELFF.

This chain links TRBV6-5 with TRBJ1-1; no firm D call. CDR1 and CDR2 from the germline V gene are MNHEY and SVGAGI. Trimming removed 5 bases from V and 7 bases from J, with 11 bases in between. CDR3 size: 12 residues. In nucleotides, the CDR3 is TGTGCCAGCAGTGGTCCGGGCGTTGAAGCTTTCTTT. As protein: CASSGPGVEAFF.

On this clonotype itself: One junction end does not reproduce the germline sequence, and a read error may be involved. V gene TRBV5-5 combines with J gene TRBJ2-3; 10 bases align to TRBD1. CDR3 length equals 14 residues. Germline CDR1 SGHKS, CDR2 YYEKEE (reference sequence). CDR3 sequence: CARSPGQGIDMQYF. The CDR3 nucleotides read TGTGCCAGAAGCCCGGGACAGGGGATAGATATGCAGTATTTT.